This T cell receptor beta chain was profiled in a study of T cell responses to AZD1222 COVID-19 vaccine. On this clone: Its cognate antigen is unknown.

Second-dose timings of about 4 or about 12 weeks were pooled. Whole-study results and caveats: Nearly half of spike-specific TCRs reportedly target variant regions that are unmutated in the B.1.351 and B.1.1.7 variants. Repertoire sampling was restricted to post-peak T cell response timepoints.

Profiling relied on immunoSEQ multiplex PCR, and the TCRdb table lists in-frame clones only, not all of them. The profile covers 100,000 to 150,000 clones, with roughly 91% appearing a single time and around 0.98% taken by the ten largest. The source was peripheral blood, collected 28 days after the second AZD1222 dose. This TCR derives from an adult who received the AZD1222 COVID-19 vaccine.

CDR3: CASRLTGTVYGYTF. The CDR3 DNA reads TGTGCCAGCAGGTTGACCGGGACAGTTTATGGCTACACCTTC. The V and J genes are TRBV28 and TRBJ1-2; TRBD1 aligns across 7 bases. Germline trimming cut 6 bases from V and 5 bases from J; bases unmatched to any gene: 9. The CDR3 length is 14 residues. Germline V gene data show CDR1 as MDHEN and CDR2 as SYDVKM.